This T cell receptor (beta chain) was sequenced during a study of cytomegalovirus exposure and HLA in healthy donors (dated by TCRdb to the late 2010s). About the investigation overall: An earlier analysis of approximately 640 of the donors reported 276 Gb of sequence data and 120 million or so unique TCR beta sequences from some 180 million T cells. An early release that covered roughly 600 HLA-typed donors contained approximately 300 gigabases of sequencing data and around 85 million unique TCR sequences. Of the roughly 410 genotyped donors, 65% to 90% were placed in the genetic ancestry cluster associated with self-reported Caucasian donors. The study was designed to test whether signatures of past pathogen exposure could be identified by cataloging public T cell receptors. Using immunosequencing, the study profiled T cell repertoires from around 670 subjects and related those repertoires to cytomegalovirus serostatus. In addition to the first cohort of 666 subjects, a separate validation cohort of approximately 130 different subjects was used. High-throughput TCR immunosequencing, statistical association of individual TCRs with disease status, and machine learning were combined to predict cytomegalovirus infection status. In a later analysis, previously published TCR beta repertoires from about 640 donors were re-analyzed and high-resolution HLA genotyping was added so that TCR occurrence patterns could be studied. The later analysis used no new phenotypic data to find candidate immune exposures, relying instead on TCR beta sequences and their occurrence across donors. To decide whether each TCR beta V gene segment behaved as functional or pseudogenic, an earlier analysis of approximately 620 of the donors relied on high-throughput TCR beta sequencing. Donor age, sex, ethnicity and CMV serostatus were collected together with the repertoire data. In a later genetic analysis, genome-wide SNP genotypes for 398 of the 666 donors were used, and that subset was treated as a discovery cohort. All discovery cohort repertoires had been generated on a single sequencing platform. HLA typing covered class I and class II loci at four-digit resolution. Typing coverage differed by locus: A, B, C, DRB1 and DQB1 were typed in roughly 620-640 donors, DQA1 in 500 to 550, DPA1 in some 600, and DPB1 in 450 to 480. A handful of DR-DQ haplotypes were handled as single units for association and clustering because linkage in the cohort was strong. Among 398 genotyped donors of the cohort, an average of approximately 240,000 unique TCR beta nucleotide sequences was sequenced per donor, of which about 19% were non-productive. The paper as a whole reports these results and caveats: The classifier was reported to diagnose cytomegalovirus status with high specificity and sensitivity in both the original and validation cohorts. A further reported finding was that TCR beta sequences accurately predicted the HLA-A and HLA-B alleles for most subjects in the first cohort. Some IMGT-functional V segments, including TRBV6-2 and TRBV6-3, could not be distinguished by the 87-base-pair reads and were therefore excluded. The presence/absence analyses assumed that sequencing depth was roughly uniform across donors, and that assumption may not be true. CMV serostatus was the only immune exposure information available for the cohort. Only TCR beta chains were sequenced in this cohort, and the absence of alpha or paired-chain data limited detectable features. Specific HLA alleles were associated with 16,951 TCR beta sequences at a false discovery rate of 0.05 in a later analysis. When HLA alleles, especially DR and DQ, strongly co-occurred, TCR associations were difficult to assign to individual alleles. A total of 164 TCR beta chains were listed by the study as associated with cytomegalovirus. Because HLA typing was unavailable for some donors at each locus, only the typed subset was used in association tests. Linkage disequilibrium might explain the correlated functional status among segregating V segments, but an unknown experimental factor could not be excluded. In a later analysis, most CMV-associated TCR beta chains were found to appear HLA-restricted, with HLA associations seemingly driven largely by CMV exposure. The sequencing pipeline was judged likely to have produced a cluster of highly shared sequence variants as a technical artifact. An association between a missense DCLRE1C variant and V-gene and J-gene trimming of TCR beta chains was found in a later genetic analysis and replicated in an independent cohort. Because counts were too low, approximately 18 rarely observed V segments, including chromosome 9 orphons, were excluded from the earlier analysis of around 640 of the donors. Broadly in line with IMGT annotations, most TCR beta V segments showed up in productive rearrangements about 87% or about 30% of the time in an earlier analysis of a few hundred of the donors. Most TCR sequences were observed very rarely across donors, whereas some public TCRs were present in many individuals. Compared with the roughly 670-donor mean, donors in an Asian-associated ancestry cluster had fewer N-insertions in productive TCRs, according to a later genetic analysis. A later analysis reported that several top co-occurrence clusters appeared linked to parvovirus B19, influenza, CMV and Epstein-Barr virus. A later analysis found that TCR association rates varied across HLA loci, with DRB1 alleles showing the most associated TCRs and HLA-C alleles the fewest. Three of the identified cytomegalovirus-associated TCR beta chains were confirmed in vitro to be specific for cytomegalovirus antigens. A later analysis found that HLA-associated TCR beta chains were more clonally expanded and had lower generation probabilities than equally common non-associated chains. The authors suggested that the approach could potentially be generalized to other disease states and immunological phenotypes.

The cohort comprised more than 550 healthy bone marrow donors. At the time of sampling, all cohort members were nominally healthy, though unrecorded immune exposures were likely present. The donor tested CMV seropositive, placing the donor among the approximately 290 seropositive members of the cohort. Every donor gave a peripheral blood sample, and the peripheral blood mononuclear cells from that sample were used for TCR beta sequencing. The Qiagen DNeasy Blood Extraction Kit was used to extract genomic DNA from the blood cell samples. Receptor libraries were prepared by the immunoSEQ multiplex PCR assay. The multiplex PCR relied on a mix of 60 forward primers for TCR Vbeta segments and 13 reverse primers for TCR Jbeta segments. Amplification of the CDR3 region of rearranged TCR beta genes was performed with a multiplex PCR assay on genomic DNA. Amplified TCR beta libraries were sequenced as 87-base-pair reads on the Illumina HiSeq System. In the original analysis: A later analysis counted approximately 74 million unique TCR beta chains across the 700 or so repertoires, and some 11 million of these chains were shared by at least two donors. A nearest-neighbor algorithm error-corrected the raw reads and collapsed the reads into unique sequences, merging closely related sequences to remove PCR and sequencing errors. Alignment of CDR3 sequences to IMGT reference sequences was used to assign V, D and J gene segments. For a sequence to be retained, a match of at least six nucleotides was required to both a V gene segment and a J gene segment. Rearrangements were called productive when the CDR3 lacked stop codons and stayed in frame with V and J; all others were non-productive. CDR3 was defined by IMGT convention, running from the second conserved V-encoded cysteine to the conserved J-encoded phenylalanine. In an earlier analysis of more than 550 of the donors, sequences lacking an unambiguous match to a single V gene segment were excluded. In an earlier analysis of almost 600 of the donors, a V segment was called functional when productive rearrangements were above 56.7%, and segregating when the standard deviation between donors exceeded 5%. A statistical classification framework was developed to diagnose cytomegalovirus status using the catalog of TCR beta chain sequences. A later analysis assigned V and J genes by comparing TCR nucleotide sequences with IMGT/GENE-DB human TR gene sequences. The TCRdist pipeline was used in a later analysis to assign CDR3 sequences and most-parsimonious VDJ recombination scenarios. In a later analysis, every TCR beta chain was defined by the combination of its CDR3 amino acid sequence and its V-gene family, and reads without a unique V-gene family were dropped. A later analysis removed 592 highly shared, low-generation-probability nucleotide sequences to deal with suspected cross-contamination and a sequencing artifact. In a later analysis, a clonal expansion index was calculated for each public chain from normalized within-repertoire ranks of inferred template counts. A later analysis computed generation probabilities with a VDJ recombination model fitted to out-of-frame rearrangements, and checked the results against IGoR. In a later analysis, TCR-TCR, TCR-HLA and TCR-CMV co-occurrence was scored with hypergeometric tests, and a repertoire-size bias correction was applied to TCR pairs. To estimate false discovery rates, a later analysis permuted the HLA or CMV assignments 20 times. A later analysis grouped co-occurring TCRs with DBSCAN, adding TCRdist sequence similarity when clustering within HLA-allele-positive subsets. Co-occurrence clustering excluded repertoires with fewer than 30,000 or more than 120,000 public chains, plus five with anomalous nucleotide sharing. TCRdb carries this immuneACCESS record with in-frame sequences only. Its versions omit some clonotypes, under half of them owing to an unresolved V gene in the studies checked, with the rest unexplained. That table supplies the V and J calls and clone size; D and trimming were determined from the DNA. The sample yields about 180,000 clones; roughly 80% were counted once. The top ten hold under 7.5% of the sample.

This clone was observed a single time. Its antigen is not yet known. Qualities for individual bases were not recorded, and no much larger clone is one base off. Via the germline V gene, CDR1 is MNHEY and CDR2 SVGAGI. Measured from the cysteine to the phenylalanine, the CDR3 is 14 residues long. Left in the record is the CDR3 DNA by itself, 42 bases read in frame from the first base. The trim is 2 bases for V and 2 bases for J, with a gap of 9 bases between the germline ends. The material sequenced was PBMCs. The V and J genes are TRBV6-5 and TRBJ1-2; possibly the D gene is TRBD1, per 5 matching bases. This sequence was found in a young man in good health and CMV-seropositive. The DNA sequence is TGTGCCAGCAGTTACGGGCGGGACAACTATGGCTACACCTTC. This sequence encodes CASSYGRDNYGYTF.